This T cell receptor (beta chain) stems from a study of T cell responses to AZD1222 COVID-19 vaccine. Background on the study: Second-dose recipients at about 4 or about 12 weeks were treated as one pooled group. Broader study findings: Clonal diversity was possibly underestimated, and the donors were mostly white British, with more females. Of the AZD1222 recipients, only 5 or 6 were seropositive at baseline. Spike-wide vaccine-associated CD4 TCRs dominated at 160-218 and 743-854.

The assay was immunoSEQ multiplex PCR, and TCRdb's table has in-frame clones only and misses some. Altogether about 150,000 clones are present, about nine tenths being singletons, with the ten largest covering around 1.9%. Regarding this clone: Its antigen is still unknown.

The CDR3 runs to 12 residues. The genes are TRBV21-1 and TRBJ1-2. TRBV21-1 is tagged as a pseudogene. Sequencing was performed on peripheral blood, taken on day 0 of AZD1222 vaccination. The TCR comes from an adult in good health. The CDR3 spells CASSFGGDGYTF. CDR3 nucleotides: TGTGCCAGCAGTTTCGGGGGGGATGGCTACACCTTC.